A selection of T cell receptor beta chains follows, all from one sample in a study of T cell repertoires in cytomegalovirus infection. One entry per CDR3 protein results from TCRdb running MiXCR on the reads. The sample holds around 630,000 distinct CDR3 sequences, more than 20% seen once. The sequenced sample consisted of CD8+ T cells from PBMCs. The receptors here all came from a human donor in good health (CMV status not recorded). Some clones in this sample may be carry-over from other donors' samples. CDR3s include the opening cysteine and the closing phenylalanine or tryptophan. Each record gives: clone size, D gene, J gene, V gene, CDR3 protein, CDR3 DNA. A D gene is named only where the DNA matches it firmly. Not all rows give a size; the values are once, few, many and, for expanded clones, a class.

- TRBD1 TRBJ1-1 TRBV20-1 CSASSVTGGTEAFF TGCAGTGCTAGTTCAGTGACAGGGGGGACTGAAGCTTTCTTT
- - TRBJ2-2 TRBV3-1 CASSQDGDGHYTGELFF TGTGCCAGCAGCCAAGACGGGGACGGGCATTACACCGGGGAGCTGTTTTTT
- - TRBJ2-3 TRBV12-3/TRBV12-4 CASTLDQITDTQYF TGTGCCAGCACCTTGGACCAAATCACAGATACGCAGTATTTT
many - TRBJ2-7 TRBV7-9 CASSPRDEQYF TGTGCCAGCAGCCCCCGGGACGAGCAGTACTTC
few - TRBJ2-1 TRBV20-1 CSALGGGPYNEQFF TGCAGTGCTCTGGGGGGCGGGCCCTACAATGAGCAGTTCTTC
many - TRBJ1-5 TRBV7-2 CASSDTGPYQPQHF TGTGCCAGCAGCGACACAGGGCCCTATCAGCCCCAGCATTTT
- - TRBJ2-1 TRBV29-1 CSGSAEGTYNEQFF TGCAGCGGGAGTGCGGAGGGGACCTACAATGAGCAGTTCTTC
few TRBD1 TRBJ1-5 TRBV5-5 CASSLVGGTELEPQHF TGTGCCAGCAGCTTGGTAGGAGGGACAGAGTTGGAGCCCCAGCATTTT
- TRBD1 TRBJ2-1 TRBV12-3/TRBV12-4 CTSRDRGNNEQFF TGTACCAGCCGGGACAGGGGTAACAATGAGCAGTTCTTC
- TRBD2 TRBJ2-3 TRBV3-1 CASSQVRLAGGPSTDTQYF TGTGCCAGCAGCCAAGTGCGGCTAGCGGGGGGGCCTAGCACAGATACGCAGTATTTT
- - TRBJ2-7 TRBV7-9 CASSSTGRGGSYEQYF TGTGCCAGCAGCTCCACCGGACGGGGAGGCTCCTACGAGCAGTACTTC
many - TRBJ2-1 TRBV19 CASSTLTGYNEQFF TGTGCCAGTAGCACCCTCACAGGGTACAATGAGCAGTTCTTC
many - TRBJ2-2 TRBV12-3/TRBV12-4 CASTRGNTGELFF TGTGCCAGCACCCGAGGGAACACCGGGGAGCTGTTTTTT
few TRBD1 TRBJ1-1 TRBV10-3 CAIRGQGAWNTEAFF TGTGCCATCAGGGGACAGGGTGCTTGGAACACTGAAGCTTTCTTT
few - TRBJ1-2 TRBV12-3/TRBV12-4 CASSRGIYGYTF TGTGCCAGCAGCCGGGGCATCTATGGCTACACCTTC
- - TRBJ1-2 TRBV27 CASSNGDYGYTF TGTGCCAGCAGTAACGGCGACTATGGCTACACCTTC
- - TRBJ1-3 TRBV19 CASSIHRRRGNTIYF TGTGCCAGTAGTATCCACCGGCGACGAGGAAACACCATATATTTT
few - TRBJ2-1 TRBV20-1 CSARDSTGNYNEQFF TGCAGTGCTAGAGATAGTACAGGGAACTACAATGAGCAGTTCTTC
few - TRBJ2-1 TRBV27 CASSPVLGPRDEQFF TGTGCCAGCAGTCCTGTTCTAGGACCGAGGGATGAGCAGTTCTTC
many TRBD1 TRBJ2-1 TRBV6-1 CASSQDRASYNEQFF TGTGCCAGCAGCCAAGACAGGGCCTCCTACAATGAGCAGTTCTTC
few - TRBJ2-7 TRBV11-1 CASSSDSSWAHEQYF TGTGCCAGCAGCTCCGACTCGAGCTGGGCCCACGAGCAGTACTTC
few - TRBJ1-1 TRBV14 CASSQDGLVTWGTEAFF TGTGCCAGCAGCCAAGATGGTTTGGTGACCTGGGGGACTGAAGCTTTCTTT
few - TRBJ2-2 TRBV7-9 CASITEGELFF TGTGCCAGCATCACCGAGGGGGAGCTGTTTTTT
few TRBD1 TRBJ2-6 TRBV5-4 CASSLGGQGSSGANVLTF TGTGCCAGCAGCTTGGGGGGACAGGGCTCCTCTGGGGCCAACGTCCTGACTTTC
few TRBD2 TRBJ2-7 TRBV7-4 CASSHGLAESSYEQYF TGTGCCAGCAGCCACGGACTAGCGGAAAGCTCCTACGAGCAGTACTTC
few TRBD2 TRBJ2-5 TRBV20-1 CSVISQASGDQETQYF TGCAGTGTTATATCACAGGCTAGCGGGGACCAAGAGACCCAGTACTTC
few - TRBJ2-1 TRBV14 CASSQGWGEQFF TGTGCCAGCAGCCAAGGCTGGGGTGAGCAGTTCTTC
- - TRBJ2-1 TRBV14 CASSDDPSSYNEQFF TGTGCCAGCAGCGATGACCCGAGCTCCTACAATGAGCAGTTCTTC
few - TRBJ2-2 TRBV14 CASSQDGSGYTGELFF TGTGCCAGCAGCCAAGATGGGTCAGGATACACCGGGGAGCTGTTTTTT
- - TRBJ2-2 TRBV13 CASSLRRGTTGELFF TGTGCCAGCAGCCTTCGCCGAGGGACCACCGGGGAGCTGTTTTTT
few - TRBJ2-5 TRBV15 CATSGRTPETQYF TGTGCCACCAGCGGCCGGACTCCGGAGACCCAGTACTTC
many - TRBJ2-5 TRBV7-6 CASSLPPYQETQYF TGTGCCAGCAGCTTACCCCCCTACCAAGAGACCCAGTACTTC
- - TRBJ1-2 TRBV3-1 CASNQKANYGYTF TGTGCCAGCAACCAAAAAGCTAACTATGGCTACACCTTC
many - TRBJ1-1 TRBV6-1 CASTQGMNTEAFF TGTGCCAGCACCCAGGGGATGAACACTGAAGCTTTCTTT
many - TRBJ1-1 TRBV7-9 CASSFLGAGMNTEAFF TGTGCCAGCAGCTTTTTGGGGGCGGGGATGAACACTGAAGCTTTCTTT
- - TRBJ1-5 TRBV16 CASSQYGGSNQPQHF TGTGCCAGCAGCCAATATGGAGGGTCCAATCAGCCCCAGCATTTT
many TRBD2 TRBJ2-2 TRBV7-6 CASSRGLAGGPGELFF TGTGCCAGCAGCAGAGGACTAGCGGGGGGTCCCGGGGAGCTGTTTTTT
few - TRBJ2-5 TRBV25-1 CASSVDRDSKETQYF TGTGCCAGCAGTGTTGACCGGGACTCTAAAGAGACCCAGTACTTC
- TRBD1 TRBJ2-1 TRBV28 CASWDRGPGNEQFF TGTGCCAGCTGGGACAGGGGGCCAGGCAATGAGCAGTTCTTC
- - TRBJ2-4 TRBV7-9 CASSSPMGLAKNIQYF TGTGCCAGCAGCTCCCCGATGGGGCTAGCCAAAAACATTCAGTACTTC
few - TRBJ1-5 TRBV29-1 CSVGGGSNQPQHF TGCAGCGTTGGAGGAGGGAGCAATCAGCCCCAGCATTTT